The T cell receptor beta chain under discussion was sequenced for a study of T cells in Graves' hyperthyroidism and ophthalmopathy. Background on the study: Pretreatment peripheral blood was obtained at initial diagnosis.

The TCR beta CDR3 regions underwent amplification using RNA transcripts as the source. In the first-round RT-PCR of the TCR CDR3, the HTBI primer set was used. MiXCR, applied by TCRdb to the multiplex PCR reads, yields one record per CDR3 protein. The data contain around 540,000 distinct CDR3 sequences, more than 15% of them seen just once; the ten biggest clones take up approximately 30%. The germline gives CDR1 SGHKS, CDR2 YYEKEE (reference sequence). CDR3 length equals 12 residues. The V gene lost 10 bases and the J gene lost 2 bases, with 13 bases spanning the gap. On the basis of clinical symptoms, serum thyroxine and TRAb, thyroid ultrasound and orbital computed tomography, diagnoses were made. Concerning this clonotype itself: The antigen is undetermined.

Study results and limitations: In blood, most of the thyroid clonotypes expanded above 0.001 were also present.

The sequence was obtained from a woman aged 25 to 39 with Graves' ophthalmopathy. The gene calls are TRBV5-5 and TRBJ2-7; D is possibly TRBD1 (5 bases). The sequenced sample consisted of blood. The CDR3 is CACGAEPYEQYF. Here the CDR3 DNA reads TGTGCCTGTGGGGCCGAACCCTACGAGCAGTACTTC.